This T cell receptor beta chain is drawn from a study of control samples from healthy donors and cancer patients. The CDR3 consists of 12 residues. In germline, CDR1 is ENHRY, CDR2 SYGVKD. V lost 2 bases to trimming and J lost 3 bases, with 5 bases between them. The protocol was immunoSEQ multiplex PCR, while the TCRdb copy is restricted to in-frame clones and leaves out a portion. Of approximately 100,000 clones listed, about 88% are singletons. Sequencing used PBMCs. The gene calls are TRBV10-3 and TRBJ2-7; D is uncertain. This receptor was obtained from a man in his 70s with lung cancer. CDR3 nucleotides: TGTGCCATCAGTGAGGCGTACTACGAGCAGTACTTC. This codes for CAISEAYYEQYF.